The 32 T cell receptor beta chains presented below share a single source sample, sequenced in a study of immune characterization of retroperitoneal liposarcoma. TCRdb called the PCR reads again in MiXCR, with one record for every CDR3 protein. The sample lists roughly 3,000 distinct CDR3 sequences, around two fifths occurring once. The specimen sequenced was tumor tissue. These receptors all come from a male donor with retroperitoneal liposarcoma.

This clonotype was recorded a few times. The CDR3 ends on some other residue instead of the conserved phenylalanine or tryptophan, so this is likely a read error. The chain is built from TRBV6-1 and TRBJ2-1; D remains unclear. Gene TRBJ2-5 matches the end of the DNA better, so the J call may be wrong. Per the germline V gene, CDR1 is MNHNS and CDR2 is SASEGT. The CDR3 has 14 residues. This CDR3 reads CASRDSPALGTQYL. CDR3 sequence (DNA): TGTGCCAGCAGAGATTCCCCCGCGTTGGGGACCCAGTACTTA.

The chain links TRBV6-1 to TRBJ2-2, with a possible D match to TRBD1 (6 bases). This CDR3 comprises 16 residues. V was cut by 1 base and J by 2 bases, with 11 bases left in between. Germline CDR1 and CDR2: MNHNS and SASEGT. DNA of the CDR3: TGTGCCAGCAGTGAAGGTGACAGGACCAACACCGGGGAGCTGTTTTTT. Translation: CASSEGDRTNTGELFF.

Only a few counts were recorded for this clonotype. The chain joins TRBV6-1 to TRBJ2-1; TRBD2 matches at 13 bases. Trimming at V came to 4 bases and at J to 6 bases, leaving 12 bases not matched to a gene. The CDR3 is made up of 18 amino acids. CDR1 is MNHNS, CDR2 SASEGT, per germline. CDR3 coding DNA: TGTGCCAGCAGTGGCGGAATACCGGGACTAGCGGGACTCAATGAGCAGTTCTTC. Translating it yields CASSGGIPGLAGLNEQFF.

Judged by abundance, this clonotype is medium-sized (0.01 to 0.1%). A much larger clone differs from this one at a single base, so this may be a read error. The rearrangement joins TRBV6-1 to TRBJ2-1, with D maybe TRBD1 (5 bases). The DNA end is a closer match to TRBJ2-7, so the J assignment may be wrong. This CDR3 is 13 amino acids long. Germline values: CDR1 MNHNS, CDR2 SASEGT. CDR3 residues: CATRQSSYNEQYF. The DNA of the CDR3 is TGTGCCACCCGACAGAGCTCCTACAATGAGCAGTACTTC.

The genes are TRBV7-2 and TRBJ2-1, with 10 bases identical to TRBD2. CDR1 is SGHTA, CDR2 FQGNSA, per germline. There are 14 residues in the CDR3. V lost 4 bases, J lost 10 bases, and 7 bases stayed unmatched. The CDR3 loop is CASSWTSGSYEQFF. CDR3 DNA: TGTGCCAGCAGCTGGACTAGCGGCTCCTACGAGCAGTTCTTC.

This clonotype was found once. CDR3 DNA sequence: TGTGCCAGCAGCTTGGGGGCTGCGACTAACTATGGCTACACCTTC. It specifies CASSLGAATNYGYTF. The genes are TRBV5-6 and TRBJ1-2, with D unresolved. In germline, CDR1 is SGHDT, CDR2 YYEEEE. This CDR3 contains 15 residues. V was cut by 0 bases and J by 0 bases, with 9 bases left in between.

This clonotype is judged medium-sized. DNA for the CDR3: TGTGCCAGTAGTGTCGGAGGGGGCTCGGTTAACAATGAGCAGTTCTTC. Its translation is CASSVGGGSVNNEQFF. The chain carries TRBV19 and TRBJ2-1, with D possibly TRBD1 on 7 matching bases. The CDR3 is made up of 16 amino acids. The germline V gene encodes CDR1 LNHDA and CDR2 SQIVND (reference sequence). The V gene lost 5 bases and the J gene lost 5 bases, with 19 bases spanning the gap.

This clonotype was recorded at least ten times. This sequence joins TRBV7-2 and TRBJ2-1; 7 nucleotides line up with TRBD2. The V segment lost 3 bases and the J segment 2 bases; nucleotides outside the gene matches: 13. The CDR3 loop spans 18 amino acids. Germline loops: CDR1 SGHTA, CDR2 FQGNSA. The CDR3 loop reads CASSLGGLRAPPYNEQFF. CDR3 in DNA: TGTGCCAGCAGCTTGGGAGGGTTACGGGCCCCGCCCTACAATGAGCAGTTCTTC.

This clonotype appeared a single time. The CDR3 DNA is TGTGCCAGCAGTATAGCGGGAGGAAGTAATGAGCAGTTCTTC. It specifies CASSIAGGSNEQFF. This sequence joins TRBV6-8 and TRBJ2-1; 10 bases align to TRBD2. The germline V gene encodes CDR1 MNHGY and CDR2 SAAAGT. The J segment lost 7 bases and the V segment lost 5 bases, leaving 5 bases of the junction unmatched. The length of the CDR3 is 14 residues.

Comment on this clonotype: A much larger clone differs from this one at a single base, so this may be a read error. The chain combines TRBV4-1 with TRBJ2-1; 15 bases fit TRBD2. Germline V gene sequence: CDR1 MGHRA, CDR2 YSYEKL. This CDR3 spans 20 amino acids. The CDR3, as DNA: TGTGCCAGCAGCCCATGGACTAGCGGGAGGGCCATAGCAGATTTTTACGAGCAGTTCTTC. Protein product: CASSPWTSGRAIADFYEQFF.

This clonotype has just a few counts. The CDR3 sequence: CASSLAGGRDTQYF. CDR3 coding DNA: TGTGCCAGCAGCTTAGCGGGAGGTAGGGATACGCAGTATTTT. This chain uses TRBV6-6 with TRBJ2-3; 10 bases are shared with TRBD2. Per germline, CDR1 MNHNY and CDR2 SVGAGI (reference sequence). V lost 6 bases to trimming and J lost 6 bases; unmatched junction nucleotides: 6. The CDR3 consists of 14 residues.

CDR3 amino acids: CASSPTDRSSYNEQYF. Written as DNA, the CDR3 is TGTGCCAGCAGCCCGACGGACAGGTCATCCTACAATGAGCAGTACTTC. The V call is TRBV12-3 or TRBV12-4, the J call TRBJ2-5; TRBD1 matches 7 bases. The J segment lost 11 bases and the V segment lost 6 bases, leaving 21 bases of the junction unmatched. This CDR3 spans 16 amino acids.

A few counts support this clonotype. V gene TRBV6-1 combines with J gene TRBJ2-1, with TRBD2 matching 9 bases. CDR3 length equals 15 residues. Trimming cost V 3 bases and J 4 bases; bases outside gene matches: 4. CDR1 and CDR2 (germline): MNHNS, SASEGT. This chain's CDR3 is CASSDGAGGYNEQFF. In nucleotides, the CDR3 is TGTGCCAGCAGTGATGGAGCGGGAGGTTACAATGAGCAGTTCTTC.

The chain recombines TRBV7-9 with TRBJ1-2, with D maybe TRBD1 (5 bases). V shed 5 bases and J shed 8 bases, with 15 bases lying between them. There are 13 residues in the CDR3. Per the germline V gene, CDR1 is SEHNR and CDR2 is FQNEAQ (reference sequence). The CDR3 spells CASSPGLVSGYTF. Written as DNA, the CDR3 is TGTGCCAGCAGCCCGGGACTAGTTAGCGGCTACACCTTC.

V and J are TRBV11-2 and TRBJ2-7; 13 nucleotides match TRBD2. Germline CDR1 SGHAT, CDR2 FQNNGV. V was clipped by 5 bases and J by 4 bases; unmatched bases: 8. CDR3 length: 16 residues. The chain's CDR3 is CASSPPGLAGLYEQYF. The DNA for the CDR3 is TGTGCCAGCAGCCCGCCGGGACTAGCGGGATTGTACGAGCAGTACTTC.

The rearrangement links TRBV12-3 or TRBV12-4 to TRBJ1-5; D is unresolved. Trimming took off 4 bases at V and 6 bases at J, with 13 bases between the two ends. There are 14 residues in the CDR3. CDR3 nucleotides: TGTGCCAGCAGTTCTCGCAGCCCCTCTCAGCCCCAGCATTTT. It translates to CASSSRSPSQPQHF.

The chain carries TRBV6-2 or TRBV6-3 and TRBJ2-2, with 10 positions matching TRBD1. The V and J ends lost 5 bases and 3 bases, in that order; junction bases with no gene match: 0. Germline V lookup: CDR1 MNHEY, CDR2 SVGEGT. The length of the CDR3 is 14 residues. The CDR3 region is CASSGQGDTGELFF. The CDR3, as DNA: TGTGCCAGCAGTGGACAGGGGGACACCGGGGAGCTGTTTTTT.

The chain carries TRBV7-3 and TRBJ2-2; no clear D. The germline V gene encodes CDR1 SGHTA and CDR2 FQGTGA. V gave up 7 bases and J gave up 5 bases, with 11 bases separating them. This CDR3 comprises 13 residues. This CDR3 is CASNFLETGELFF. The CDR3 DNA reads TGTGCCAGCAACTTCCTGGAGACCGGGGAGCTGTTTTTT.

The chain employs TRBV6-6 and TRBJ2-3, with a tentative D call TRBD2 (6 bases). From germline, CDR1 is MNHNY and CDR2 SVGAGI (reference sequence). V lost 0 bases, J lost 1 base, and 11 bases lay in between. This CDR3 has 16 residues. The CDR3 DNA reads TGTGCCAGCAGTTACTCGGGACTGAGGGGCACAGATACGCAGTATTTT. Its protein product is CASSYSGLRGTDTQYF.

This clonotype came up many times. The V call is TRBV12-3 or TRBV12-4, the J call TRBJ2-1; 12 bases are shared with TRBD2. The tail of the sequence fits TRBJ2-7 better, so the J call may be wrong. The CDR3 has 15 residues. The CDR3 loop is CASSLGTSGFNEQYF. CDR3 nucleotides: TGTGCCAGCAGTTTGGGGACTAGCGGGTTCAACGAGCAGTACTTC.

The rearrangement joins TRBV6-6 to TRBJ2-3; weak D call: TRBD2 (7 bases). The V gene's germline CDR1 is MNHNY and CDR2 SVGAGI (reference sequence). This CDR3 is 15 amino acids long. Trimming pared 9 bases from V and 6 bases from J, leaving 22 bases between. The CDR3 is CASQKGAGAPDTQYF. For the CDR3, the DNA is TGTGCCAGTCAAAAAGGGGCGGGGGCCCCCGATACGCAGTATTTT.

CDR3 residues: CASSLLWTGVRETQFF. CDR3 DNA: TGTGCCAGCAGCTTATTGTGGACAGGGGTTCGAGAGACCCAGTTCTTC. The V call is TRBV7-6, the J call TRBJ2-5; TRBD1 matches 9 bases. Near its end, the DNA agrees better with TRBJ2-1, so the J call may be wrong. This CDR3 is built from 16 residues. Germline lookup yields CDR1 SGHVS and CDR2 FNYEAQ.

The J gene is TRBJ2-1, the V gene TRBV6-8; 9 positions agree with TRBD2. Germline-derived CDR1 and CDR2 are MNHGY and SAAAGT. The CDR3 contains 14 residues. The J segment lost 9 bases and the V segment lost 8 bases, leaving 11 bases of the junction unmatched. CDR3 residues: CASVGLAGLVEQFF. The CDR3 DNA follows: TGTGCCAGCGTCGGTCTAGCGGGGTTGGTTGAGCAGTTCTTC.

This clonotype is medium-sized by share. The chain is built from TRBV27 and TRBJ2-1, with D perhaps matching TRBD1 or TRBD2 (5 bases each). Trimming pared 6 bases from V and 5 bases from J, leaving 14 bases between. The CDR3 consists of 14 residues. Germline values: CDR1 MNHEY, CDR2 SMNVEV (reference sequence). The CDR3, as DNA: TGTGCCAGCAGGATCGGGGCAGCCAACAATGAGCAGTTCTTC. Amino acids: CASRIGAANNEQFF.

Sample share makes this clonotype medium-sized. The gene calls are TRBV25-1 and TRBJ1-1; D is unclear. This CDR3 contains 12 residues. Germline CDR1 MGHDK, CDR2 SYGVNS. Trimming took off 4 bases at V and 1 base at J, with 4 bases between the two ends. CDR3 nucleotides: TGTGCCAGCAGTGTTGCGAACACTGAAGCTTTCTTT. It codes for CASSVANTEAFF.

This chain connects TRBV24-1 to TRBJ2-3; 9 bases are a match to TRBD1. The junction had 7 bases not matched to a gene; V was cut back by 5 bases and J by 2 bases. This CDR3 comprises 16 residues. Germline V gene data show CDR1 as KGHDR and CDR2 as SFDVKD. CDR3 region: CATSAMGQGHTDTQYF. The CDR3 DNA reads as TGTGCCACCAGTGCCATGGGACAGGGACACACAGATACGCAGTATTTT.

This clonotype is labeled as medium-sized (0.01 to 0.1%). V and J are TRBV6-1 and TRBJ2-6; D not certain. Germline values: CDR1 MNHNS, CDR2 SASEGT. Trimming removed 7 bases at V and 0 bases at J, with 13 bases between. This CDR3 spans 16 amino acids. The CDR3 loop is CASKGPLNSGANVLTF. DNA of the CDR3: TGTGCCAGCAAAGGGCCTCTTAACTCTGGGGCCAACGTCCTGACTTTC.

The genes are TRBV11-3 and TRBJ2-3; maybe TRBD2 (5 bases). Germline values: CDR1 SGHNT, CDR2 YENEEA. The CDR3 spans 14 residues. V shed 3 bases and J shed 5 bases, with 12 bases lying between them. The CDR3 coding sequence is TGTGCCAGCAGCTTCGTCGGGCGGGTAGATACGCAGTATTTT. Its translation is CASSFVGRVDTQYF.

This chain links TRBV7-6 with TRBJ2-1; D gene unclear. Matching the DNA end better, TRBJ2-5 makes the J call doubtful. CDR1 SGHVS and CDR2 FNYEAQ come from the germline V gene. This CDR3 is 14 amino acids long. CDR3 loop: CASSLGAAKETQYF. The CDR3 DNA is TGTGCCAGCAGCTTAGGTGCAGCGAAGGAGACCCAGTACTTC.

The rearrangement joins TRBV6-1 to TRBJ2-5; 9 nucleotides align to TRBD1. The CDR3 loop spans 15 amino acids. Germline V gives CDR1 MNHNS, CDR2 SASEGT. The J segment lost 11 bases and the V segment lost 2 bases, leaving 12 bases of the junction unmatched. The CDR3 loop reads CASSERGQGVDEQYF. The DNA for the CDR3 is TGTGCCAGCAGTGAAAGGGGACAGGGTGTCGATGAGCAGTACTTC.

This clonotype is categorized as medium-sized (0.01 to 0.1%). The rearrangement uses TRBV6-1 and TRBJ2-1; TRBD2 matches at 13 bases. Trimming cost V 8 bases and J 10 bases; bases outside gene matches: 17. The CDR3 covers 17 residues. Looked up from germline, CDR1 is MNHNS and CDR2 is SASEGT. The CDR3 protein is CASRAGTSGARREEQFF. In DNA form, the CDR3 reads TGTGCCAGCCGGGCCGGGACTAGCGGGGCCAGGAGGGAGGAGCAGTTCTTC.

The rearrangement uses TRBV7-2 and TRBJ2-1, with D perhaps TRBD2 (6 bases). This CDR3 is 12 amino acids long. The V end lost 6 bases, the J end lost 9 bases, and 12 bases lay between the germline ends. Germline V gene lookup returns CDR1 SGHTA and CDR2 FQGNSA. The chain's CDR3 is CASSPSAVEQFF. The CDR3 DNA follows: TGTGCCAGCAGTCCTAGCGCAGTTGAGCAGTTCTTC.